A single sample gave rise to the 3 T cell receptor beta chains below, sequenced in a study of T cells after yellow fever vaccination. TCRdb redid the calling of the 5' RACE reads with MiXCR, one entry per CDR3 protein. The table shows approximately 150,000 distinct CDR3 sequences, with roughly 9% occurring only once. The sequences come from CD8+ T cells sorted from PBMCs, collected 45 days after the yellow fever booster vaccination. The receptors derive from a man between 18 and 35 years old who received the YFV17D yellow fever vaccine.

The V gene is TRBV9, the J gene TRBJ2-1; 13 bases are shared with TRBD2. The germline CDR1 and CDR2 sequences are SGDLS and YYNGEE. CDR3 size: 15 residues. V was pared by 4 bases and J by 7 bases, with 5 bases of the junction left unmatched. The CDR3 protein is CASSPTSGGLNEQFF. Written as DNA, the CDR3 is TGTGCCAGCAGCCCGACTAGCGGGGGGCTGAATGAGCAGTTCTTC.

Many counts were recorded for this clonotype. The rearrangement links TRBV7-2 to TRBJ2-3; maybe TRBD2 (5 bases). V dropped 1 base and J dropped 1 base, with 9 bases sitting between them. CDR1 and CDR2 from the germline V gene are SGHTA and FQGNSA. The CDR3 runs 15 residues. CDR3 amino acids: CASSLVAGGTDTQYF. In DNA form, the CDR3 reads TGTGCCAGCAGCTTAGTTGCGGGTGGCACAGATACGCAGTATTTT.

This rearrangement joins TRBV7-6 to TRBJ2-7; 10 nucleotides agree with TRBD2. With V trimmed by 1 base and J by 4 bases, 4 bases remained unmatched. This CDR3 comprises 15 residues. Germline V gene lookup returns CDR1 SGHVS and CDR2 FNYEAQ. CDR3 loop: CASSLGPSGGYEQYF. Written as DNA, the CDR3 is TGTGCCAGCAGCTTAGGACCTAGCGGGGGTTACGAGCAGTACTTC.